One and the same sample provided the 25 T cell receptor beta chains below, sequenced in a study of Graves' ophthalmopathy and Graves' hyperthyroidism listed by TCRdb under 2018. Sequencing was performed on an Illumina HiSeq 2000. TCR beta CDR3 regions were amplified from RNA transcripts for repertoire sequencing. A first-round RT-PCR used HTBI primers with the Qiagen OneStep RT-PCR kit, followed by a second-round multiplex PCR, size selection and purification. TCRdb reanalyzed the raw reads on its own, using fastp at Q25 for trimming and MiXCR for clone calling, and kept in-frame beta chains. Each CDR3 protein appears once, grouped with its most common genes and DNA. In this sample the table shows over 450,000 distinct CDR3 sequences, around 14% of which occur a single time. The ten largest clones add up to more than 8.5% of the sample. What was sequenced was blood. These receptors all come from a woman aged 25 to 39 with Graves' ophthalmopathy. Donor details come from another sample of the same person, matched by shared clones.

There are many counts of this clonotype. The CDR3 DNA follows: TGTGCCAGCAGCGCCCAGGGAGCCAAAAACATTCAGTACTTC. This sequence encodes CASSAQGAKNIQYF. J is TRBJ2-4 and V is TRBV13, with D possibly matching TRBD1 (5 bases). The V gene lost 5 bases and the J gene lost 0 bases, with 8 bases spanning the gap. CDR3 size: 14 residues. Germline-derived CDR1 and CDR2 are PRHDT and FYEKMQ (reference sequence).

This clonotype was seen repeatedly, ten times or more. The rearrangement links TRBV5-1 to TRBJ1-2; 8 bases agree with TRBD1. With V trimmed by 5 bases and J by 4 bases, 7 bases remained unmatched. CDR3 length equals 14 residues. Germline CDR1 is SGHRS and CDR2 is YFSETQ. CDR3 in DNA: TGCGCCAGCAGGCAAAGGACAGGGACCTATGGCTACACCTTC. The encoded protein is CASRQRTGTYGYTF.

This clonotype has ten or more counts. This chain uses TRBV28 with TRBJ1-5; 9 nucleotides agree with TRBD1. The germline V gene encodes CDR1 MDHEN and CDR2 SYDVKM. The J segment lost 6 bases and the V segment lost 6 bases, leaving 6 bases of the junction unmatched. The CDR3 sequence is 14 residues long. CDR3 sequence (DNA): TGTGCCAGCAGGCCTACAGGGGGCTCTCAGCCCCAGCATTTT. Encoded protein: CASRPTGGSQPQHF.

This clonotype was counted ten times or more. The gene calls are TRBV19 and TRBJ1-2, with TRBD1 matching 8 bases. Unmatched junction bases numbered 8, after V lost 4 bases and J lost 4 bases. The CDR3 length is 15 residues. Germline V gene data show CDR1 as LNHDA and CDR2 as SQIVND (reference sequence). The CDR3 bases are TGTGCCAGTAGTAATTCAGGGACAGGATCCTATGGCTACACCTTC. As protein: CASSNSGTGSYGYTF.

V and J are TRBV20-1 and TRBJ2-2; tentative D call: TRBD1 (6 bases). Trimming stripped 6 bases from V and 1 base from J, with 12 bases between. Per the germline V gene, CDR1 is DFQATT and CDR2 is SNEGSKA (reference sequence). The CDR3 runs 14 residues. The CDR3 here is CSAHGQKNTGELFF. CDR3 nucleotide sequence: TGCAGTGCCCACGGACAGAAGAACACCGGGGAGCTGTTTTTT.

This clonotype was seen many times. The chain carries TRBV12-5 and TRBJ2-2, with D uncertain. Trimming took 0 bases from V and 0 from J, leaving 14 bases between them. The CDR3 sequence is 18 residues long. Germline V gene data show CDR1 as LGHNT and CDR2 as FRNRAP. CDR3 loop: CASGLVLGTVANTGELFF. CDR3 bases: TGTGCTAGTGGTTTGGTACTTGGAACGGTCGCGAACACCGGGGAGCTGTTTTTT.

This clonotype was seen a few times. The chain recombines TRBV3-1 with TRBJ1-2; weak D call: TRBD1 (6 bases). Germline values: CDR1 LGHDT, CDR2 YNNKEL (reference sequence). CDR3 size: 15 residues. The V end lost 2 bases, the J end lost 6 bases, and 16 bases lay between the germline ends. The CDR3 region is CASSQKGGAINGYTF. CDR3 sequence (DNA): TGTGCCAGCAGCCAAAAGGGGGGCGCGATTAATGGCTACACCTTC.

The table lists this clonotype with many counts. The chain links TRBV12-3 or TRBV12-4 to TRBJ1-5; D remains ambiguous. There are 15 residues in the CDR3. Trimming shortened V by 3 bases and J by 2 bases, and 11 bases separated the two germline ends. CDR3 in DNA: TGTGCCAGCAGTTTCGGGAGGCGGCGCAATCAGCCCCAGCATTTT. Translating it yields CASSFGRRRNQPQHF.

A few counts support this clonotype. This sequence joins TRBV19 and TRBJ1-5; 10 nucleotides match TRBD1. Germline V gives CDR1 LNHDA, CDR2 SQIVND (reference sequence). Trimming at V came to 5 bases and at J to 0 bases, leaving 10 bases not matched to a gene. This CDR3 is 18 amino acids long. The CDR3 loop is CASSARDRGVNSNQPQHF. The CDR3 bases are TGTGCCAGTAGTGCACGGGACAGGGGCGTTAATAGCAATCAGCCCCAGCATTTT.

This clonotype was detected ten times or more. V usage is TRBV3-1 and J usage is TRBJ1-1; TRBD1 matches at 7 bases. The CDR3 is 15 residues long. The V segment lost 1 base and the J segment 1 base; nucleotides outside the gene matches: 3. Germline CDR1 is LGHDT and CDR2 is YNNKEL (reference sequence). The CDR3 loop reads CASSQGQGPNTEAFF. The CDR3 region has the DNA TGTGCCAGCAGCCAAGGACAGGGACCGAACACTGAAGCTTTCTTT. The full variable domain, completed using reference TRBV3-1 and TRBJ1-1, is DTAVSQTPKYLVTQMGNDKSIKCEQNLGHDTMYWYKQDSKKFLKIMFSYNNKELIINETVPNRFSPKSPDKAHLNLHINSLELGDSAVYFCASSQGQGPNTEAFFGQGTRLTVV.

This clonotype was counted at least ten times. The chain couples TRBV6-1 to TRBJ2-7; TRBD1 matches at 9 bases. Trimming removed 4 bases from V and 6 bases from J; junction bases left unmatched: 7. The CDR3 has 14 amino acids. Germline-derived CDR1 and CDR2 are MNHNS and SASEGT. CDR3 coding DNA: TGTGCCAGCAGTGGAGGGACAGGGAGGAGCGAGCAGTACTTC. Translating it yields CASSGGTGRSEQYF.

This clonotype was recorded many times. The CDR3 loop is CASSKGLAGAYEQYF. The CDR3 nucleotides are TGTGCCAGCAGCAAGGGACTAGCGGGGGCCTACGAGCAGTACTTC. The gene calls are TRBV9 and TRBJ2-7, with TRBD2 matching over 14 bases. The CDR3 sequence is 15 residues long. Germline V gene data show CDR1 as SGDLS and CDR2 as YYNGEE. V was pared by 4 bases and J by 2 bases, with 2 bases of the junction left unmatched.

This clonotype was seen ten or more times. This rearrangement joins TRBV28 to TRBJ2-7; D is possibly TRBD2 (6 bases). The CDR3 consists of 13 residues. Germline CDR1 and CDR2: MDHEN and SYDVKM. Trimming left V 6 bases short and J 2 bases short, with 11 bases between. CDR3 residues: CASSPEGPYEQYF. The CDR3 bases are TGTGCCAGCAGCCCGGAGGGGCCCTACGAGCAGTACTTC. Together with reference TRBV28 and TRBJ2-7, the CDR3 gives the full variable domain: DVKVTQSSRYLVKRTGEKVFLECVQDMDHENMFWYRQDPGLGLRLIYFSYDVKMKEKGDIPEGYSVSREKKERFSLILESASTNQTSMYLCASSPEGPYEQYFGPGTRLTVT.

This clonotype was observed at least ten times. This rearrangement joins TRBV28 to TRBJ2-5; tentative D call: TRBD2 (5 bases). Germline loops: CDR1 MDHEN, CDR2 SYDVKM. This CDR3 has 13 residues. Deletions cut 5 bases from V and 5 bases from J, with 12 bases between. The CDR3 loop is CASSTSPGETQYF. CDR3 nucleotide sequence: TGTGCCAGCAGTACGTCCCCGGGGGAGACCCAGTACTTC.

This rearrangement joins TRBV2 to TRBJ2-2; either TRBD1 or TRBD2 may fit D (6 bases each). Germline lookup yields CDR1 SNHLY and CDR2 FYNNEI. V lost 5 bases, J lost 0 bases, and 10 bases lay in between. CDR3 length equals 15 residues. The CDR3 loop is CASSTEGANTGELFF. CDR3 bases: TGTGCCAGCAGTACGGAGGGGGCGAACACCGGGGAGCTGTTTTTT.

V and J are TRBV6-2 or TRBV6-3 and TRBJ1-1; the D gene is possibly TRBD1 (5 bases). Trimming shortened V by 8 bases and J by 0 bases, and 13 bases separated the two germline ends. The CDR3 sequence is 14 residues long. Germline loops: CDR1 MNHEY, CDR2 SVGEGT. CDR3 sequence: CASLGDFLNTEAFF. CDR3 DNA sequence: TGTGCCAGCCTGGGGGACTTCCTGAACACTGAAGCTTTCTTT.

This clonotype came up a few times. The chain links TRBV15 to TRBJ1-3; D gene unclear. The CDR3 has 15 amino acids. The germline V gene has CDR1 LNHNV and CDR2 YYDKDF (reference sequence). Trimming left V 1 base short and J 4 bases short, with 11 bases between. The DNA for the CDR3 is TGTGCCACCAGCAGAGCGGAGGCGGGCGGAAACACCATATATTTT. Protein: CATSRAEAGGNTIYF.

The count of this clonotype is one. The CDR3 loop is CASSPRPGTFMGEQYF. The CDR3 DNA is TGTGCCAGCAGCCCACGTCCCGGGACATTTATGGGCGAGCAGTACTTC. The chain is built from TRBV9 and TRBJ2-7; D may be TRBD1 (6 bases). This CDR3 region has 16 residues. V was trimmed by 4 bases and J by 6 bases, leaving 23 bases between them. CDR1 SGDLS and CDR2 YYNGEE come from the germline V gene.

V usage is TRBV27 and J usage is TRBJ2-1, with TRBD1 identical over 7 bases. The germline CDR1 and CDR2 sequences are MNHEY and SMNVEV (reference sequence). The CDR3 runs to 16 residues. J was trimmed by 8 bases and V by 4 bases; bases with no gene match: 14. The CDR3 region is CASSSPRQGDVHEQFF. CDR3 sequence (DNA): TGTGCCAGCAGTTCCCCCCGACAGGGAGACGTTCATGAGCAGTTCTTC.

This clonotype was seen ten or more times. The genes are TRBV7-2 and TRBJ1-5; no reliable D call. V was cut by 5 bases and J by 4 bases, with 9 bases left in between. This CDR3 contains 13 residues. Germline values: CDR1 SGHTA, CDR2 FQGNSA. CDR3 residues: CASSPDENQPQHF. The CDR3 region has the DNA TGTGCCAGCAGCCCGGATGAAAATCAGCCCCAGCATTTT.

CDR3 residues: CASRLGGLRRVNTEAFF. The CDR3 bases are TGTGCCAGCAGACTGGGGGGGCTAAGAAGAGTGAACACTGAAGCTTTCTTT. This chain connects TRBV2 to TRBJ1-1; D is perhaps TRBD1 (6 bases). The CDR3 loop spans 17 amino acids. Germline CDR1 SNHLY, CDR2 FYNNEI. V lost 6 bases and J lost 0, with 20 bases in between.

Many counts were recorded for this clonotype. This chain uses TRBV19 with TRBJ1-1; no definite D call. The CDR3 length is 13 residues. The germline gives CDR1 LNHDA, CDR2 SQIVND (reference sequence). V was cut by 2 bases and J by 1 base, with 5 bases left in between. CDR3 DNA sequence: TGTGCCAGTAGTATAATGTGGAACACTGAAGCTTTCTTT. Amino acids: CASSIMWNTEAFF.

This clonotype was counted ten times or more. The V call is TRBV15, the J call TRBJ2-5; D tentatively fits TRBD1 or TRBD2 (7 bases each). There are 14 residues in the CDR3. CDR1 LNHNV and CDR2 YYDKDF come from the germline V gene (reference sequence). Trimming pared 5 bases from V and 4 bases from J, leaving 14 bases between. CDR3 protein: CATSGRGGGETQYF. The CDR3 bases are TGTGCCACCAGCGGCAGGGGGGGCGGAGAGACCCAGTACTTC.

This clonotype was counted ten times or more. CDR3 nucleotides: TGTGCCTGGAGTGCCATATTCGATGGTCGTGGCTACACCTTC. Its protein product is CAWSAIFDGRGYTF. The J gene is TRBJ1-2, the V gene TRBV30; the D is unclear. This CDR3 has 14 residues. CDR1 GTSNPN and CDR2 SVGIG come from the germline V gene (reference sequence). V was pared by 1 base and J by 7 bases, with 16 bases between. Based on the CDR3 plus reference TRBV30 and TRBJ1-2, the full variable domain is SQTIHQWPATLVQPVGSPLSLECTVEGTSNPNLYWYRQAAGRGLQLLFYSVGIGQISSEVPQNLSASRPQDRQFILSSKKLLLSDSGFYLCAWSAIFDGRGYTFGSGTRLTVV.

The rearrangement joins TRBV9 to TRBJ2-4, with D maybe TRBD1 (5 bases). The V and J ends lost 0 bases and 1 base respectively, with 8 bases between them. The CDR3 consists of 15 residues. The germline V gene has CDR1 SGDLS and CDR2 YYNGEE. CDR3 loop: CASSVEGAAKNIQYF. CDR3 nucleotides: TGTGCCAGCAGCGTAGAAGGGGCGGCCAAAAACATTCAGTACTTC.